Described below is a single TCR beta chain sequence and its context. This clone was counted a few times. No antigen is known for it. Nothing much larger sits one base from this clone, and base qualities are not available. This specimen belongs to a study of cytomegalovirus exposure and HLA in healthy donors (dated by TCRdb to about 2017). For the study in its entirety: According to an earlier analysis of several hundred of the donors, about 179 million T cells yielded over 100 million unique TCR beta sequences and roughly 280 Gb of sequence data. Around 320 gigabases of sequencing data and approximately 84 million unique TCR sequences were included in an early release covering about 700 HLA-typed donors. Among the roughly 400 genotyped donors, about 85% belonged to the genetic ancestry cluster associated with self-reported Caucasian donors. The study was designed to test whether signatures of past pathogen exposure could be identified by cataloging public T cell receptors. Using immunosequencing, the study profiled T cell repertoires from 550 to 750 subjects and related those repertoires to cytomegalovirus serostatus. Besides the first cohort of some 670 subjects, a separate validation cohort made up of some 110 different subjects was used. To predict cytomegalovirus infection status, the study combined high-throughput TCR immunosequencing, statistical association of individual TCRs with disease status, and machine learning. To study patterns of TCR occurrence, a later analysis re-analyzed previously published TCR beta repertoires from 650 to 750 donors and added high-resolution HLA genotyping. Rather than using new phenotypic data, the later analysis identified candidate immune exposures from TCR beta sequences and from how often those sequences occurred across donors. An earlier analysis of about 600 of the donors used high-throughput TCR beta sequencing to judge whether each TCR beta V gene segment behaved as functional or pseudogenic. Alongside the repertoire data, information on donor age, sex, ethnicity and CMV serostatus was compiled. In a later genetic analysis, genome-wide SNP genotypes for about 55% of the roughly 700 donors were used, and that subset was treated as a discovery cohort. All discovery cohort repertoires had been generated on a single sequencing platform. Class I and class II HLA loci were covered by the typing at four-digit resolution. The number of donors typed differed by locus, with roughly 620-640 for A, B, C, DRB1 and DQB1, around 520 for DQA1, under 610 for DPA1, and 472 for DPB1. A few DR-DQ haplotypes were handled as single units for association and clustering because linkage in the cohort was strong. Among 300 to 500 genotyped donors of the cohort, an average of approximately 220,000 unique TCR beta nucleotide sequences was sequenced per donor, of which about 19% were non-productive.

The cohort consisted of 670 or so healthy bone marrow donors. At the time of sampling, all cohort members were nominally healthy, though unrecorded immune exposures were likely present. The donor tested CMV seropositive, placing the donor among the 289 seropositive members of the cohort. A peripheral blood sample was provided by each donor, and peripheral blood mononuclear cells were used for TCR beta sequencing. Genomic DNA was extracted from the blood cell samples with the Qiagen DNeasy Blood Extraction Kit. From a lookup of the germline V gene, CDR1 and CDR2 are SGHTS and YDEGEE. V is clipped by 4 bases and J by 0 bases, and the sequence between their germline boundaries is 11 bases long. The CDR3, from cysteine to phenylalanine, totals 14 residues. This entry keeps only the CDR3 DNA: 42 bases, framed from base 1. The library was built by means of the immunoSEQ multiplex PCR assay. A mixture of 60 forward primers for TCR Vbeta segments and 13 reverse primers for TCR Jbeta segments was used in the multiplex PCR. The CDR3 region of rearranged TCR beta genes was amplified from genomic DNA by a multiplex PCR assay. On the Illumina HiSeq System, the amplified TCR beta libraries were sequenced as 87-base-pair reads. Turning to the authors' computational methods: Across the 700 or so repertoires, a later analysis counted some 80 million unique TCR beta chains, roughly 11 million of which were shared by at least two donors. A nearest-neighbor algorithm error-corrected the raw reads and collapsed the reads into unique sequences, merging closely related sequences to remove PCR and sequencing errors. Alignment of CDR3 sequences to IMGT reference sequences was used to assign V, D and J gene segments. Each retained sequence needed at least a six-nucleotide match to both a V gene segment and a J gene segment. Rearrangements were classified as productive when the CDR3 lacked stop codons and remained in frame with V and J, and all other rearrangements were classified as non-productive. CDR3 was defined according to IMGT convention as the region running from the second conserved V-encoded cysteine to the conserved J-encoded phenylalanine. The earlier analysis of about 640 of the donors excluded any sequence lacking an unambiguous match to a single V gene segment. In an earlier analysis of around 590 of the donors, a V segment was called functional when productive rearrangements were above 56.7%, and segregating when the standard deviation between donors exceeded 5%. A statistical classification framework was built to diagnose cytomegalovirus status from the catalog of TCR beta chain sequences. V and J gene assignment, in a later analysis, came from comparing TCR nucleotide sequences with IMGT/GENE-DB human TR gene sequences. A later analysis assigned CDR3 sequences and most-parsimonious VDJ recombination scenarios with the TCRdist pipeline. A later analysis defined each TCR beta chain by its CDR3 amino acid sequence plus V-gene family, and excluded reads lacking a unique V-gene family. To address suspected cross-contamination and a sequencing artifact, a later analysis removed over 500 highly shared, low-generation-probability nucleotide sequences. For each public chain, a later analysis derived a clonal expansion index from normalized ranks of inferred template counts within each repertoire. A later analysis computed generation probabilities with a VDJ recombination model fitted to out-of-frame rearrangements, and checked the results against IGoR. A later analysis scored TCR-TCR, TCR-HLA and TCR-CMV co-occurrence with hypergeometric tests, applying a repertoire-size bias correction to TCR pairs. A later analysis estimated false discovery rates by permuting HLA or CMV assignments 20 times. In a later analysis, co-occurring TCRs were grouped using DBSCAN, with TCRdist sequence similarity added in when clustering inside HLA-allele-positive subsets. Repertoires with fewer than 30,000 or more than 120,000 public chains, plus five repertoires with anomalous nucleotide sharing, were excluded from co-occurrence clustering. The source is immuneACCESS, and TCRdb retained only in-frame sequences with V and J called. Part of the clones is not carried over; for the studies checked, unresolved V genes explain less than half of this, and the remainder is unexplained. V and J calls and clone size come straight from that table; D and trimming were deduced from the DNA. For this sample there are about 180,000 clones; approximately 80% appear just once. The ten largest clones capture more than 1.1% of the sample.

What the research found in general, with its limitations: Three of the identified cytomegalovirus-associated TCR beta chains were confirmed in vitro to be specific for cytomegalovirus antigens. In this cohort, only TCR beta chains were sequenced, and detectable features were limited by the absence of alpha or paired-chain data. When HLA alleles, especially DR and DQ, strongly co-occurred, TCR associations were difficult to assign to individual alleles. A later analysis found that most CMV-associated TCR beta chains appeared HLA-restricted, with HLA associations seemingly driven largely by CMV exposure. At a false discovery rate of 0.05, a later analysis linked around 15,000 TCR beta sequences to specific HLA alleles. In an earlier analysis of some 500 of the donors, most TCR beta V segments were observed in productive rearrangements about 87% or about 30% of the time, broadly matching IMGT annotations. In a later analysis, the rate of TCR association differed among HLA loci, with DRB1 alleles having the most associated TCRs and HLA-C alleles having the fewest. The classifier was reported to diagnose cytomegalovirus status with high specificity and sensitivity in both the original cohort and the validation cohort. A later analysis reported that several top co-occurrence clusters appeared linked to parvovirus B19, influenza, CMV and Epstein-Barr virus. The study listed 164 TCR beta chains as associated with cytomegalovirus. An association between a missense DCLRE1C variant and V-gene and J-gene trimming of TCR beta chains was found in a later genetic analysis and replicated in an independent cohort. Because some donors lacked HLA typing at each locus, the association tests relied only on the typed subset. Some IMGT-functional V segments, including TRBV6-2 and TRBV6-3, could not be distinguished by the 87-base-pair reads and were therefore excluded. Because counts were too low, seventeen rarely observed V segments, including chromosome 9 orphons, were excluded from the earlier analysis of 500 to 700 of the donors. Correlated functional status among segregating V segments might be attributable to linkage disequilibrium, but an unknown experimental factor could not be ruled out. It was suggested by the authors that the approach could potentially be generalized to other disease states and immunological phenotypes. The only immune exposure information available for the cohort was CMV serostatus. Most TCR sequences were seen in very few donors, while some public TCRs were found in many individuals. In a later analysis, HLA-associated TCR beta chains were found to be more clonally expanded and to have lower generation probabilities than equally common non-associated chains. A cluster of highly shared sequence variants was judged likely to be a technical artifact of the sequencing pipeline. Sequencing depth was assumed to be roughly uniform across donors in the presence/absence analyses, though that assumption may not hold. In a later genetic analysis, fewer N-insertions in productive TCRs were reported among donors in an Asian-associated ancestry cluster than the roughly 710-donor mean. A further reported finding was that TCR beta sequences accurately predicted the HLA-A and HLA-B alleles for most subjects in the first cohort.

Recombination joined TRBV5-8 with TRBJ2-7; the D region possibly corresponds to TRBD1 (6 bases align). The sequence came from a girl aged 10 to 17 in good health and CMV-seropositive. The source material was PBMCs. The CDR3 protein sequence reads: CASSKGQHSYEQYF. The nucleotide sequence is TGTGCCAGCAGCAAAGGACAGCACTCCTACGAGCAGTACTTC.